These 14 T cell receptor beta chains originate from one sample sequenced in a study of human T cells and chemical hapten exposure. As for time point: patch test 1, 2 weeks after DPC sensitization. The treatment is: therapeutic diphenylcyclopropenone sensitization with weekly scalp DPC. Using its own MiXCR run on the RACE reads, TCRdb lists one record per CDR3 protein. The data contain 71,000 or so distinct CDR3 sequences, 9.8% of them seen just once; the ten biggest clones take up roughly 3.3%. This material consisted of whole blood, taken in connection with sensitization to the hapten diphenylcyclopropenone (DPC). The origin of the receptors is a middle-aged woman with alopecia areata. Some clones in this sample may be carry-over from other donors' samples.

This clonotype was observed at least ten times. The chain uses TRBV28 and TRBJ2-7; D perhaps matches TRBD2 (6 bases). Trimming took 6 bases from V and 3 from J, leaving 15 bases between them. The V gene's germline CDR1 is MDHEN and CDR2 SYDVKM. The CDR3 extends over 14 amino acids. The CDR3 nucleotides read TGTGCCAGCAGACCCGGAGGGGCGGGCTACGAGCAGTACTTC. The encoded protein is CASRPGGAGYEQYF.

The table lists this clonotype with many counts. The chain links TRBV7-6 to TRBJ2-3; the D is unclear. Germline-derived CDR1 and CDR2 are SGHVS and FNYEAQ. V lost 4 bases and J lost 5, with 10 bases in between. The CDR3 length is 13 residues. The CDR3 nucleotides read TGTGCCAGCAGCTGGACGGTGCGAGATACGCAGTATTTT. It specifies CASSWTVRDTQYF.

This clonotype was counted many times. The chain carries TRBV28 and TRBJ2-3; D possibly uses TRBD1 or TRBD2 (5 bases each). With 1 base removed from V and 2 bases from J, the gap between germline ends came to 10 bases. This CDR3 has 15 amino acids. The germline V gene encodes CDR1 MDHEN and CDR2 SYDVKM. The CDR3 sequence is CASSLYTGLTDTQYF. CDR3 bases: TGTGCCAGCAGTTTATACACGGGGCTCACAGATACGCAGTATTTT.

V is TRBV28 and J is TRBJ1-5; D is ambiguous. Germline V gives CDR1 MDHEN, CDR2 SYDVKM. The CDR3 has 14 amino acids. Trimming pared 9 bases from V and 6 bases from J, leaving 18 bases between. The CDR3 DNA reads TGTGCCAGACTTGGACGGTTGAGAGGTCAGCCCCAGCATTTT. This gives the protein CARLGRLRGQPQHF.

This clonotype was detected only a few times. This sequence joins TRBV4-1 and TRBJ2-2, with TRBD1 matching 10 bases. CDR3 length equals 16 residues. The V segment lost 0 bases and the J segment 5 bases; nucleotides outside the gene matches: 3. Looked up from germline, CDR1 is MGHRA and CDR2 is YSYEKL. The CDR3 region is CASSQEGTGDTGELFF. In DNA, the CDR3 is TGCGCCAGCAGCCAAGAAGGGACAGGGGATACCGGGGAGCTGTTTTTT.

This clonotype was seen a few times. The chain recombines TRBV5-1 with TRBJ2-1; D unresolved. Trimming shortened V by 4 bases and J by 0 bases, and 17 bases separated the two germline ends. Per the germline V gene, CDR1 is SGHRS and CDR2 is YFSETQ. The CDR3 is made up of 17 amino acids. The CDR3 DNA reads TGCGCCAGCAGCCCCGGAGTTAGGGTAGACTCCTACAATGAGCAGTTCTTC. It encodes CASSPGVRVDSYNEQFF.

There are many counts of this clonotype. This rearrangement joins TRBV18 to TRBJ1-2; 10 positions match TRBD1. The CDR3 runs 16 residues. J lost 1 base, V lost 3 bases, and 5 bases had no gene match. In germline, CDR1 is KGHSH, CDR2 LQKENI. The CDR3 sequence: CASSPARTGGNYGYTF. CDR3 in DNA: TGTGCCAGCTCACCCGCTCGGACAGGGGGTAACTATGGCTACACCTTC.

The table lists this clonotype with many counts. The chain is built from TRBV9 and TRBJ2-7, with unresolved D. The CDR3 is 14 amino acids. The V and J ends lost 0 bases and 0 bases respectively, with 7 bases between them. The germline V gene encodes CDR1 SGDLS and CDR2 YYNGEE. CDR3 region: CASSVAPHSYEQYF. The CDR3 DNA reads TGTGCCAGCAGCGTAGCTCCCCACTCCTACGAGCAGTACTTC.

The table lists this clonotype with a few counts. The chain carries TRBV5-1 and TRBJ1-2; D is unclear. The V end was cut by 4 bases, the J end by 5 bases, with 15 bases between. The CDR3 is made up of 14 amino acids. Looked up from germline, CDR1 is SGHRS and CDR2 is YFSETQ. Written as DNA, the CDR3 is TGCGCCAGCAGCCCGGACTGGAGCTATTATGGCTACACCTTC. Translated, it gives CASSPDWSYYGYTF.

There are many counts of this clonotype. The chain joins TRBV19 to TRBJ1-3; D is unresolved. V gave up 7 bases and J gave up 0 bases, with 10 bases separating them. The CDR3 loop spans 14 amino acids. Germline V gene lookup returns CDR1 LNHDA and CDR2 SQIVND (reference sequence). The CDR3 reads CASTPTRSGNTIYF. The CDR3 nucleotides read TGTGCCAGTACCCCCACCCGCTCTGGAAACACCATATATTTT. The whole variable domain, remainder taken from reference TRBV19 and TRBJ1-3, is DGGITQSPKYLFRKEGQNVTLSCEQNLNHDAMYWYRQDPGQGLRLIYYSQIVNDFQKGDIAEGYSVSREKKESFPLTVTSAQKNPTAFYLCASTPTRSGNTIYFGEGSWLTVV.

This clonotype was detected ten times or more. The chain joins TRBV10-3 to TRBJ2-2; 9 bases are a match to TRBD1. V lost 9 bases, J lost 7 bases, and 9 bases stayed unmatched. The CDR3 is made up of 14 amino acids. The germline CDR1 and CDR2 sequences are ENHRY and SYGVKD. In nucleotides, the CDR3 is TGTGCCATACGCCGGGACAGGGTACACGGGGAGCTGTTTTTT. Translated, it gives CAIRRDRVHGELFF.

The chain uses TRBV6-4 and TRBJ1-1, with 9 bases fitting TRBD1. The CDR3 contains 18 residues. With 2 bases clipped from V and 5 bases from J, the junction kept 15 bases outside the gene matches. Germline V gene data show CDR1 as MRHNA and CDR2 as SNTAGT. CDR3 protein: CASSDPDPVDRGKTEAFF. DNA for the CDR3: TGTGCCAGCAGTGACCCGGACCCCGTTGACAGGGGGAAAACTGAAGCTTTCTTT.

CDR3 in DNA: TGTGCCAGCAGCTCCTCCCCAGGGGGAACTGGAAACACCATATATTTT. It codes for CASSSSPGGTGNTIYF. V gene TRBV9 combines with J gene TRBJ1-3; 7 positions match TRBD1. Trimming cost V 4 bases and J 2 bases; bases outside gene matches: 9. This CDR3 spans 16 amino acids. Germline CDR1 and CDR2: SGDLS and YYNGEE.

This clonotype has at least ten counts. The chain combines TRBV21-1 with TRBJ2-1; the table assigns TRBD1, which was not confirmed against the DNA. TRBV21-1 is a listed pseudogene. This CDR3 spans 12 amino acids. The DNA for the CDR3 is TGTGCCAGCAATAACCCTGGGACAGGGAGGGTCTTC. It yields the protein CASNNPGTGRVF.